What follows are 12 T cell receptor beta chains derived from one specimen sequenced in a study of blood T cell repertoires in COVID-19. Clones were read by immunoSEQ multiplex PCR, and TCRdb kept only the in-frame ones, dropping some. Here the sample spans about 410,000 clones, about nine tenths being singletons. Sequences were obtained from peripheral blood. The receptor source for this set is a woman in her 30s with active or convalescent COVID-19.

The chain links TRBV19 to TRBJ2-7; the D gene is possibly TRBD1 (5 bases). Germline lookup yields CDR1 LNHDA and CDR2 SQIVND (reference sequence). Trimming removed 3 bases from V and 2 bases from J, with 23 bases in between. The CDR3 is 18 amino acids. The CDR3 DNA is TGTGCCAGTAGTATCCAGGGCCCATTTCAGGGTTCGACCTACGAGCAGTACTTC. Translation: CASSIQGPFQGSTYEQYF.

The chain carries TRBV5-6 and TRBJ2-7; TRBD1 matches 10 bases. V lost 3 bases to trimming and J lost 6 bases; unmatched junction nucleotides: 6. Germline CDR1 and CDR2: SGHDT and YYEEEE. The CDR3 consists of 14 residues. CDR3 nucleotide sequence: TGTGCCAGCAGCTATACCGGGACAGGGGCCGAGCAGTACTTC. It specifies CASSYTGTGAEQYF.

This clone was seen a few times. J is TRBJ1-1 and V is TRBV11-3, with D possibly TRBD1 on 5 matching bases. CDR3 size: 17 residues. V was trimmed by 3 bases and J by 0 bases, leaving 17 bases between them. Per the germline V gene, CDR1 is SGHNT and CDR2 is YENEEA. The CDR3 sequence is CASSFEGGVDLNTEAFF. CDR3 DNA: TGTGCCAGCAGCTTCGAGGGAGGGGTAGATTTGAACACTGAAGCTTTCTTT.

The chain uses TRBV29-1 and TRBJ1-4; perhaps TRBD1 as D (5 bases). V lost 5 bases to trimming and J lost 2 bases, with 9 bases between them. Per germline, CDR1 SQVTM and CDR2 ANQGSEA. The CDR3 has 13 amino acids. The CDR3 coding sequence is TGCAGCGTTATACAGGCTACTAATGAAAAACTGTTTTTT. Protein product: CSVIQATNEKLFF.

The J gene is TRBJ2-7, the V gene TRBV6-5, with TRBD1 identical over 9 bases. Germline V gene data show CDR1 as MNHEY and CDR2 as SVGAGI. The CDR3 consists of 15 residues. J gave up 4 bases and V 7 bases, and 11 bases lay outside the gene matches. This CDR3 reads CASKGGGTGSYEQYF. The CDR3 coding sequence is TGTGCCAGCAAAGGAGGCGGGACAGGGTCTTACGAGCAGTACTTC.

V and J are TRBV29-1 and TRBJ1-1, with 8 nucleotides matching TRBD1. CDR3 length: 12 residues. Germline CDR1 is SQVTM and CDR2 is ANQGSEA. V gave up 7 bases and J gave up 4 bases; unmatched junction bases: 5. CDR3 protein: CSAGGSGTEAFF. The CDR3 region has the DNA TGCAGCGCAGGGGGCTCGGGCACTGAAGCTTTCTTT. The entire variable domain, with the rest obtained from reference TRBV29-1 and TRBJ1-1, is as follows: SAVISQKPSRDICQRGTSLTIQCQVDSQVTMMFWYRQQPGQSLTLIATANQGSEATYESGFVIDKFPISRPNLTFSTLTVSNMSPEDSSIYLCSAGGSGTEAFFGQGTRLTVV.

Ten or more counts support this clone. This rearrangement joins TRBV7-9 to TRBJ2-7; 7 positions match TRBD1. V shed 4 bases, J shed 0 bases, and the junction held 9 bases outside the gene matches. This CDR3 contains 16 residues. Germline V lookup: CDR1 SEHNR, CDR2 FQNEAQ (reference sequence). CDR3 amino acids: CASSSYRGPLSYEQYF. DNA of the CDR3: TGTGCCAGCAGCTCGTACAGGGGCCCCCTCTCCTACGAGCAGTACTTC.

Comment on this clone: A much larger clone differs by one base, so this may be a read error. The rearrangement joins TRBV27 to TRBJ1-6; D gene unclear. The ends were cut back, 6 bases at V and 3 bases at J, with 3 bases in the middle. In germline, CDR1 is MNHEY, CDR2 SMNVEV (reference sequence). The CDR3 is 12 residues long. Here the CDR3 reads CASSFYNSPLHF. DNA of the CDR3: TGTGCCAGCAGCTTCTATAATTCACCCCTCCACTTT.

V is TRBV15 and J is TRBJ1-1, with no clear D. V dropped 0 bases and J dropped 6 bases, with 11 bases sitting between them. This CDR3 is built from 14 residues. Germline V gives CDR1 LNHNV, CDR2 YYDKDF (reference sequence). CDR3 amino acids: CATSRDTTAAEAFF. The CDR3 DNA is TGTGCCACCAGCAGAGATACGACGGCGGCTGAAGCTTTCTTT.

J is TRBJ1-2 and V is TRBV5-4, with D perhaps TRBD1 (6 bases). The length of the CDR3 is 14 residues. Germline CDR1 and CDR2: SGHNT and YYREEE (reference sequence). Trimming shortened V by 4 bases and J by 3 bases, and 13 bases separated the two germline ends. The CDR3 sequence: CASSPREGDYGYTF. The CDR3 region has the DNA TGTGCCAGCAGCCCTAGGGAGGGGGACTATGGCTACACCTTC.

The chain has TRBV19 and TRBJ2-5, with 8 positions matching TRBD2. Germline V gene data show CDR1 as LNHDA and CDR2 as SQIVND (reference sequence). CDR3 length: 14 amino acids. The CDR3 protein is CLGAGGSGQETQYF. The CDR3 DNA reads as TGTCTAGGGGCGGGGGGATCGGGGCAAGAGACCCAGTACTTC.

The V gene is TRBV5-1, the J gene TRBJ1-1; 12 bases line up with TRBD1. The CDR3 has 14 residues. Trimming cost V 4 bases and J 4 bases; bases outside gene matches: 2. Germline CDR1 SGHRS, CDR2 YFSETQ. The CDR3 nucleotides read TGCGCCAGCAGCGAGGGACAGGGGGCCACTGAAGCTTTCTTT. Protein product: CASSEGQGATEAFF. The full variable domain, rest sourced from reference TRBV5-1 and TRBJ1-1, is KAGVTQTPRYLIKTRGQQVTLSCSPISGHRSVSWYQQTPGQGLQFLFEYFSETQRNKGNFPGRFSGRQFSNSRSEMNVSTLELGDSALYLCASSEGQGATEAFFGQGTRLTVV.